The 20 T cell receptor beta chains in this list originate from one sample, sequenced in a study of siplizumab effects on memory and regulatory T cells. Generated by immunoSEQ multiplex PCR, the TCRdb table keeps only in-frame clones and is missing some. The sample comprises approximately 100,000 clones, 91% of which are singletons, and approximately 2.7% rests with the top ten. Sequenced: CD4+ T cells sorted from blood. These receptor sequences come from a human donor in good health. Some clones in this sample may be carry-over from other donors' samples.

The chain has TRBV9 and TRBJ2-1, with 7 bases lining up with TRBD1. Germline CDR1 and CDR2: SGDLS and YYNGEE. The CDR3 loop spans 15 amino acids. V shed 4 bases, J shed 7 bases, and the junction held 11 bases outside the gene matches. CDR3 sequence: CASSNPTGLGNEQFF. The CDR3 DNA is TGTGCCAGCAGCAATCCGACAGGGCTTGGAAATGAGCAGTTCTTC.

The rearrangement links TRBV19 to TRBJ2-1; no clear D. The germline V gene encodes CDR1 LNHDA and CDR2 SQIVND (reference sequence). This CDR3 has 14 residues. Trimming pared 10 bases from V and 5 bases from J, leaving 18 bases between. The CDR3: CATLRTATDNEQFF. The CDR3 DNA reads TGTGCCACCCTTAGGACCGCGACGGACAATGAGCAGTTCTTC.

CDR3 nucleotides: TGTGCCAGCCGCAGGGGGCCAGAACCGGGGGACTACACCTTC. This translates into CASRRGPEPGDYTF. V gene TRBV6-6 combines with J gene TRBJ1-2; 8 bases are shared with TRBD1. The CDR3 has 14 amino acids. The V gene's germline CDR1 is MNHNY and CDR2 SVGAGI (reference sequence). V gave up 8 bases and J gave up 10 bases; unmatched junction bases: 15.

The rearrangement uses TRBV5-5 and TRBJ2-1; D possibly corresponds to TRBD2 (5 bases). This CDR3 contains 17 residues. Germline lookup yields CDR1 SGHKS and CDR2 YYEKEE (reference sequence). The germline V and J ends were trimmed by 0 bases and 5 bases, with 18 bases remaining between them. In nucleotides, the CDR3 is TGTGCCAGCAGCTTGGCCCTAGGTGGGAGAATTAACAATGAGCAGTTCTTC. Amino acids: CASSLALGGRINNEQFF.

This chain joins TRBV7-9 and TRBJ2-6, with TRBD2 identical over 7 bases. Germline values: CDR1 SEHNR, CDR2 FQNEAQ (reference sequence). With V trimmed by 7 bases and J by 2 bases, 8 bases remained unmatched. This CDR3 region has 16 residues. CDR3: CASTPRGVTGANVLTF. CDR3 coding DNA: TGTGCCAGCACCCCCCGGGGGGTAACTGGGGCCAACGTCCTGACTTTC.

This clone was detected a few times. The chain joins TRBV7-3 to TRBJ1-5; D uncertain. This CDR3 has 13 amino acids. Looked up from germline, CDR1 is SGHTA and CDR2 is FQGTGA. Trimming took 5 bases from V and 4 from J, leaving 9 bases between them. This CDR3 reads CASSVDGNQPQHF. The CDR3 DNA sequence: TGTGCCAGCAGCGTGGACGGTAATCAGCCCCAGCATTTT.

The rearrangement uses TRBV11-2 and TRBJ1-2, with D perhaps TRBD1 (5 bases). CDR3 length: 15 amino acids. Deletions cut 2 bases from V and 3 bases from J, with 13 bases between. Germline CDR1 reads SGHAT; CDR2 reads FQNNGV. The DNA for the CDR3 is TGTGCCAGCAGCTTACTACAGGTTAATGACTATGGCTACACCTTC. This sequence encodes CASSLLQVNDYGYTF.

This clone was detected only a few times. The chain carries TRBV9 and TRBJ2-5; D unresolved. The CDR3 is 16 amino acids. Germline V gene sequence: CDR1 SGDLS, CDR2 YYNGEE. Trimming shortened V by 4 bases and J by 5 bases, and 21 bases separated the two germline ends. CDR3 DNA sequence: TGTGCCAGCAGCCCTGCTTTTGGACCAGCTGGGGAGACCCAGTACTTC. Its translation is CASSPAFGPAGETQYF.

CDR3 DNA sequence: TGTGCCACCAGCAGAGACCTAGCGGGAGGTGAAAATGAGCAGTTCTTC. Amino acids: CATSRDLAGGENEQFF. The rearrangement uses TRBV15 and TRBJ2-1; TRBD2 aligns across 11 bases. Germline lookup yields CDR1 LNHNV and CDR2 YYDKDF (reference sequence). V was pared by 0 bases and J by 7 bases, with 5 bases of the junction left unmatched. The CDR3 length is 16 residues.

The chain has TRBV15 and TRBJ2-3; TRBD2 agrees at 9 bases. CDR3 length: 15 amino acids. In germline, CDR1 is LNHNV, CDR2 YYDKDF (reference sequence). The trim removed 3 bases at V and 1 base at J, leaving 2 bases unmatched. For the CDR3, the DNA is TGTGCCACCAGCAGGGTAGCGGGGGGCACAGATACGCAGTATTTT. Protein sequence: CATSRVAGGTDTQYF. Supplemented by reference TRBV15 and TRBJ2-3, the full variable domain reads DAMVIQNPRYQVTQFGKPVTLSCSQTLNHNVMYWYQQKSSQAPKLLFHYYDKDFNNEADTPDNFQSRRPNTSFCFLDIRSPGLGDTAMYLCATSRVAGGTDTQYFGPGTRLTVL.

V is TRBV7-8 and J is TRBJ2-7; D possibly corresponds to TRBD1 (6 bases). CDR1 is SGHVS, CDR2 FQNEAQ, per germline. V lost 5 bases to trimming and J lost 3 bases, with 11 bases between them. The CDR3 consists of 13 residues. CDR3 region: CASSRQENYEQYF. The CDR3 nucleotides read TGTGCCAGCAGCCGACAGGAGAACTACGAGCAGTACTTC. Looking up the rest from reference TRBV7-8 and TRBJ2-7 gives the full variable domain: GAGVSQSPRYKVAKRGQDVALRCDPISGHVSLFWYQQALGQGPEFLTYFQNEAQLDKSGLPSDRFFAERPEGSVSTLKIQRTQQEDSAVYLCASSRQENYEQYFGPGTRLTVT.

This chain connects TRBV29-1 to TRBJ2-1; TRBD2 matches 13 bases. CDR1 and CDR2 from the germline V gene are SQVTM and ANQGSEA. The CDR3 extends over 15 amino acids. Germline trimming cut 6 bases from V and 0 bases from J; bases unmatched to any gene: 2. The CDR3 region is CSVGTSGASYNEQFF. The CDR3, as DNA: TGCAGCGTGGGGACTAGCGGGGCCTCCTACAATGAGCAGTTCTTC.

This rearrangement joins TRBV18 to TRBJ2-7, with TRBD1 matching 11 bases. Germline CDR1 and CDR2: KGHSH and LQKENI. Trimming took 6 bases from V and 3 from J; bases not matched to a gene: 7. The CDR3 contains 15 residues. CDR3 protein: CASSQPGQGGYEQYF. The CDR3 bases are TGTGCCAGCTCCCAGCCGGGACAGGGGGGCTACGAGCAGTACTTC.

V and J are TRBV27 and TRBJ2-1, with 9 bases fitting TRBD1. The CDR3 is 15 residues long. Germline V lookup: CDR1 MNHEY, CDR2 SMNVEV (reference sequence). V gave up 3 bases and J gave up 10 bases; unmatched junction bases: 10. The CDR3 nucleotides are TGTGCCAGCAGTTTTTCGGGACAGGGAACCCGAGAGCAGTTCTTC. Translation gives CASSFSGQGTREQFF.

A word on this clone: One junction end does not reproduce the germline sequence, and a read error may be involved. V gene TRBV2 combines with J gene TRBJ2-5, with 8 bases lining up with TRBD1. The CDR3 consists of 15 residues. Germline V gene lookup returns CDR1 SNHLY and CDR2 FYNNEI. This CDR3 reads CASSTQLTGEEAQYF. Written as DNA, the CDR3 is TGTGCCAGCAGCACCCAACTGACAGGGGAAGAGGCCCAGTACTTC.

The chain joins TRBV5-3 to TRBJ2-5; D not resolved. TRBV5-3 carries the ORF label, with uncertain function. Trimming stripped 5 bases from V and 7 bases from J, with 9 bases between. This CDR3 contains 11 residues. In DNA form, the CDR3 reads TGTGCCAGAAGTGAAGAGCCGACCCAGTACTTC. Its protein is CARSEEPTQYF.

The V call is TRBV5-1, the J call TRBJ2-3, with 11 bases identical to TRBD2. This CDR3 is 16 amino acids long. Germline CDR1 reads SGHRS; CDR2 reads YFSETQ. After removal of 9 bases from V and 4 bases from J, the junction contained 13 bases not matched to a gene. The CDR3 sequence: CATSTSGIGAADTQYF. The CDR3 DNA follows: TGCGCCACATCGACTAGCGGGATAGGCGCTGCAGATACGCAGTATTTT.

This clone was counted once. V gene TRBV27 combines with J gene TRBJ2-3, with D perhaps matching TRBD2 (6 bases). V was shortened by 4 bases and J by 1 base, with 12 bases between the two germline ends. Germline assignment: CDR1 MNHEY and CDR2 SMNVEV (reference sequence). The CDR3 covers 15 residues. The CDR3 DNA follows: TGTGCCAGCAGTTCTCCGGGACTGGGCACAGATACGCAGTATTTT. Its protein product is CASSSPGLGTDTQYF.

This chain connects TRBV2 to TRBJ2-2; 9 bases agree with TRBD1. The ends lost 6 bases at V and 7 bases at J; junction bases unmatched: 9. The CDR3 length is 15 residues. Germline CDR1 reads SNHLY; CDR2 reads FYNNEI. The CDR3 DNA sequence: TGTGCCAGCAGCCCGACAGGGGGATTCGGCGGGGAGCTGTTTTTT. It encodes CASSPTGGFGGELFF.

V usage is TRBV6-6 and J usage is TRBJ1-3; TRBD1 aligns across 11 bases. From germline, CDR1 is MNHNY and CDR2 SVGAGI (reference sequence). V lost 4 bases, J lost 11 bases, and 4 bases stayed unmatched. This CDR3 is built from 13 residues. CDR3 nucleotides: TGTGCCAGCAGTTTAGGACAGGGGGCGGCCATATATTTT. This gives the protein CASSLGQGAAIYF.